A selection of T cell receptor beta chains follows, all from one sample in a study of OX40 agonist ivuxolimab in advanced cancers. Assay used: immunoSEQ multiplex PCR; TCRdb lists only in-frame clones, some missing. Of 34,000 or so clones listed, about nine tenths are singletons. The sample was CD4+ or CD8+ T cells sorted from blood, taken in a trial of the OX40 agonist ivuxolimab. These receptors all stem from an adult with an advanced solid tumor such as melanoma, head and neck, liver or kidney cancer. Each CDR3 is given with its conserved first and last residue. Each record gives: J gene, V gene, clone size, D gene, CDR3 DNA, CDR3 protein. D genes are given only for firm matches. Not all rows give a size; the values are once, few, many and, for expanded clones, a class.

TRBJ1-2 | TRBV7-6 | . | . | TGTGCCAGCAGCCCCTCAGCCGGGACAAAAAACTATGGCTACACCTTC | CASSPSAGTKNYGYTF
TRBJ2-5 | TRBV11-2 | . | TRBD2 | TGTGCCAGCAGCCTTTGGGGAGGGTCCCAAGAGACCCAGTACTTC | CASSLWGGSQETQYF
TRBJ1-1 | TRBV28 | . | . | TGTGCCAGCAGTTTGGGGATGAACACTGAAGCTTTCTTT | CASSLGMNTEAFF
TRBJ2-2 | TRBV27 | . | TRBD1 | TGTGCCAGCAGCCGGAGTATGGGGACAGCGAACACCGGGGAGCTGTTTTTT | CASSRSMGTANTGELFF
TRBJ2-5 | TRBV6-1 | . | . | TGTGCCAGCAGTGACCACACTGGGTGGGGTGAGACCCAGTACTTC | CASSDHTGWGETQYF
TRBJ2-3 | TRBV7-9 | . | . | TGTGCCAGCAGCTTAGCGGACTGGACAGTACCTCTCACAGATACGCAGTATTTT | CASSLADWTVPLTDTQYF
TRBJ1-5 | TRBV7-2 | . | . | TGTGCCAGCAGCCCGCAGGGGAACCAGAATCAGCCCCAGCATTTT | CASSPQGNQNQPQHF
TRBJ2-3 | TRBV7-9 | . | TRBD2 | TGTGCCAGCAGCCCCCTCGGACTAGCGGGAGTCGGAGATACGCAGTATTTT | CASSPLGLAGVGDTQYF
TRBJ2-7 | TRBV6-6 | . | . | TGTGCCAGCAGAATGACTAGCTACGAGCAGTACTTC | CASRMTSYEQYF
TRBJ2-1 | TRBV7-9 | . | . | TGTGCCAGCAGCATAGTCGGGGGAGGCTACAATGAGCAGTTCTTC | CASSIVGGGYNEQFF
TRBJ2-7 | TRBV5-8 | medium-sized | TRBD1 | TGTGCCAGCAGCTTGGCCGGACAGGGGGCTGACGTCTACGAGCAGTACTTC | CASSLAGQGADVYEQYF
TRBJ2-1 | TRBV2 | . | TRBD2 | TGTGCCAGCAGTGAAAGACTAGCGGGATTCTACAATGAGCAGTTCTTC | CASSERLAGFYNEQFF
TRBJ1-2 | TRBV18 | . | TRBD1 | TGTGCCAGCTCACCAGACAGGGGGGTTTCTGGCTACACCTTC | CASSPDRGVSGYTF
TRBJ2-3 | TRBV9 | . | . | TGTGCCAGCAGCGTAGCTCTGGCACATAGCACAGATACGCAGTATTTT | CASSVALAHSTDTQYF
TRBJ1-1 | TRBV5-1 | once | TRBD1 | TGCGCCAGCAGCCGACCTGCCGGGACAGGGGCCGAAGCTTTCTTT | CASSRPAGTGAEAFF
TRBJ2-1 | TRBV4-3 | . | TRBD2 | TGCGCCAGCAGCCATTCCCCTGTGGCTAGCGGGGACTACAATGAGCAGTTCTTC | CASSHSPVASGDYNEQFF
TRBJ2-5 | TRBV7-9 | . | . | TGTGCCAGCAGCCCACCCCGAGCCTCTCAAGAGACCCAGTACTTC | CASSPPRASQETQYF
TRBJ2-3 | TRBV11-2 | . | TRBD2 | TGTGCCAGCAGCCCCCCTCTAGCGGGGGTCACAGATACGCAGTATTTT | CASSPPLAGVTDTQYF
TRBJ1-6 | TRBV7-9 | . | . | TGTGCCAGCAGCTTATTAGGCTCCTATAATTCACCCCTCCACTTT | CASSLLGSYNSPLHF
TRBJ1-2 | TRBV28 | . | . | TGTGCCAGCAGTTTATCCCAGGGGCTAATGGGCTATGGCTACACCTTC | CASSLSQGLMGYGYTF
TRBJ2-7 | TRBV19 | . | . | TGTGCCAGTAGTATCGGGGAGGGGGCGTACGAGCAGTACTTC | CASSIGEGAYEQYF
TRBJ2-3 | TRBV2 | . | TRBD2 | TGTGCCAGCAGTGAAGGTATAGCGGGTCCCACTAGCACAGATACGCAGTATTTT | CASSEGIAGPTSTDTQYF
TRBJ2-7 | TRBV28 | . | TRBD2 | TGTGCCAGCAGTCCGCCGGGACTAAGCTACGAGCAGTACTTC | CASSPPGLSYEQYF
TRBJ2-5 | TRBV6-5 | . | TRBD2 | TGTGCCAGCAGTTTTTGGACTAGCGGAGCCCAGTACTTC | CASSFWTSGAQYF
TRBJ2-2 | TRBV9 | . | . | TGTGCCAGCAGCGTAGAAACAGCGGGTAATACCGGGGAGCTGTTTTTT | CASSVETAGNTGELFF
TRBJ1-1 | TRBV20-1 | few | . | TGCAGTGCTAGGAGGGTGCCTGAAGCTTTCTTT | CSARRVPEAFF
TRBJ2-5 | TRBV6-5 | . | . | TGTGCCAGCAGTACCCTCGAGACCCAGTACTTC | CASSTLETQYF
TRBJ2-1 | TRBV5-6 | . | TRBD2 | TGTGCCAGCGGGAATACGAGAGCGGGACTCTCCTACAATGAGCAGTTCTTC | CASGNTRAGLSYNEQFF
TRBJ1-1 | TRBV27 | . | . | TGTGCCAGCAGTTTAAGTCTGGGGGCTGCTGAAGCTTTCTTT | CASSLSLGAAEAFF
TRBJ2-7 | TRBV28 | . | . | TGTGCCAGCAGCACCCCCTCGGAGGGAGCCCAGTACGAGCAGTACTTC | CASSTPSEGAQYEQYF
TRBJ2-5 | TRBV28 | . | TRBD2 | TGTGCCAGCAGTTTACCAGCGGGAGGGCCGGTCGCGGGTGGGGTTGAGACCCAGTACTTC | CASSLPAGGPVAGGVETQYF
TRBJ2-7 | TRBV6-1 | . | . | TGTGCCAGCGGGGGGGCAGGAAGCCTCTACGAGCAGTACTTC | CASGGAGSLYEQYF
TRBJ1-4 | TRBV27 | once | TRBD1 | TGTGCCAGCAGTATAAAGACAGGGCGGAATGAAAAACTGTTTTTT | CASSIKTGRNEKLFF
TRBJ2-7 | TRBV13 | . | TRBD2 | TGTGCCAGCAGCAATCTAGCGGCCGCGGACGAGCAGTACTTC | CASSNLAAADEQYF
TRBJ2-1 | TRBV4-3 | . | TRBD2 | TGCGCCAGCAGCCAAAACAGCGGGAGGGGAGACAATGAGCAGTTCTTC | CASSQNSGRGDNEQFF
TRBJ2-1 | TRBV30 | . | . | TGTGCCTGGAGTGCTGTGGGAGGCCCGGATGAGCAGTTCTTC | CAWSAVGGPDEQFF
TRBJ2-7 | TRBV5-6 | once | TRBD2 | TGTGCCAGCAGCTCACTAGCGGGAGATGTCGAGCAGTACTTC | CASSSLAGDVEQYF
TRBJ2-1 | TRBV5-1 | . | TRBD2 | TGCGCCAGCAGCTTAATAGCGGGGGTCTACAATGAGCAGTTCTTC | CASSLIAGVYNEQFF
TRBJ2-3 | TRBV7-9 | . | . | TGTGCCAGCACTCCAAGACCCCAGTACAGGGGAGGGGATACGCAGTATTTT | CASTPRPQYRGGDTQYF
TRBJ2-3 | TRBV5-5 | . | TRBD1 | TGTGCCAGCAGACCCGGGACAGGCGCAGATACGCAGTATTTT | CASRPGTGADTQYF
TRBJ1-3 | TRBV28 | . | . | TGTGCCAGCAGTTTCGAGGAGTTCGGAAACACCATATATTTT | CASSFEEFGNTIYF
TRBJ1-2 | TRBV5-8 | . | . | TGTGCCAGCAGCTTGATTGGGGAGACTTCGTATGGCTACACCTTC | CASSLIGETSYGYTF
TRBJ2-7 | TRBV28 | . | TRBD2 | TGTGCCAGCAGCCAGGGACTAGCGGGATTGTCATCCTACGAGCAGTACTTC | CASSQGLAGLSSYEQYF
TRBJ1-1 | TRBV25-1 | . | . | TGTGCCAGCACCCCACGGGAGATGAACACTGAAGCTTTCTTT | CASTPREMNTEAFF
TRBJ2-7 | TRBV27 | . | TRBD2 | TGTGCCAGCAGTTTATATGGAGGGGAGGGCTACGAGCAGTACTTC | CASSLYGGEGYEQYF
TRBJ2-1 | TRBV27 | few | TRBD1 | TGTGCCAGCAGTTTGGGACAGACAAATGAGCAGTTCTTC | CASSLGQTNEQFF
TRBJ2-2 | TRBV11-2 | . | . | TGTGCCAGCAGCTTAGGAGGGTCCGGGGAGCTGTTTTTT | CASSLGGSGELFF
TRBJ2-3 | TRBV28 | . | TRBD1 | TGTGCCAGCAGTGAAAGGACAGGGATTACAGATACGCAGTATTTT | CASSERTGITDTQYF
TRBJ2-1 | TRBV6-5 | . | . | TGTGCCAGCAGTTACCAGGACTACAATGAGCAGTTCTTC | CASSYQDYNEQFF
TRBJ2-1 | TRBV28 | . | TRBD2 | TGTGCCAGCAGTTTGTTTCTAGCGGGGGAGCAGTTCTTC | CASSLFLAGEQFF
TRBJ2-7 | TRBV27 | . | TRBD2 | TGTGCCAGCAGCAGGACTAGCGGGACACTCCTCTACGAGCAGTACTTC | CASSRTSGTLLYEQYF
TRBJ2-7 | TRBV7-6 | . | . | TGTGCCAGCAGCCTACCTCCGGACAGCCACGGCGAGCAGTACTTC | CASSLPPDSHGEQYF
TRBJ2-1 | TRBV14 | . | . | TGTGCCAGCAGCCAACTAGGCCCAGCCCTCTACAGTGTGCAGTTCTTC | CASSQLGPALYSVQFF
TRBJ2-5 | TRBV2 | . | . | TGTGCCAGCACCGAGGGAGAGACCCAGTACTTC | CASTEGETQYF
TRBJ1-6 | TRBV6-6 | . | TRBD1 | TGTGCCAGCAGTTACTCGACAGGGAGGCAGGGCTCTTCCCTCCACTTT | CASSYSTGRQGSSLHF
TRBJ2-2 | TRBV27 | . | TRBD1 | TGTGCCAGCAGTTTCGGGACAGGGAACACCGGGGAGCTGTTTTTT | CASSFGTGNTGELFF
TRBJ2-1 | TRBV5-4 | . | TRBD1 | TGTGCCAGCAGCCCGGACAGGTACAATGAGCAGTTCTTC | CASSPDRYNEQFF
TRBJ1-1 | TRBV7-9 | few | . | TGTGCCAGCAGCCCCTTGGGGCGGGACACTGAAGCTTTCTTT | CASSPLGRDTEAFF
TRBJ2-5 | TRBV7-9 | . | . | TGTGCCAGCAGCTTAAATGGCGGACAGCAAGAGACCCAGTACTTC | CASSLNGGQQETQYF